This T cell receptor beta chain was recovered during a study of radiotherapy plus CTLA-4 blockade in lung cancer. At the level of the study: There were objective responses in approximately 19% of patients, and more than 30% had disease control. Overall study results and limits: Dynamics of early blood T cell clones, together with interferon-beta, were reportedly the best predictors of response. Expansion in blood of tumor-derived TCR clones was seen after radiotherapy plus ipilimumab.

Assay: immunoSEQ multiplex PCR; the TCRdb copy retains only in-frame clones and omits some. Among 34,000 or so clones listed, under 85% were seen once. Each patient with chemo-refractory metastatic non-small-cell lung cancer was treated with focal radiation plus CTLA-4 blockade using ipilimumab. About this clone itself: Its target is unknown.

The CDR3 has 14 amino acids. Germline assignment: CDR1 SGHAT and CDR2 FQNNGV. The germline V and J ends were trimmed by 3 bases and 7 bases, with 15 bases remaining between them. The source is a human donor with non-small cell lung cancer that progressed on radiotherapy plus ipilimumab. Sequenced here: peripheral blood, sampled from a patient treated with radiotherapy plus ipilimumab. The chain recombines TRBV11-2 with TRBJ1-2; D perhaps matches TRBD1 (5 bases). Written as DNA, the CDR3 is TGTGCCAGCAGCTTTGGCGGGGCGCCTGGTGGCTACACCTTC. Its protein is CASSFGGAPGGYTF.